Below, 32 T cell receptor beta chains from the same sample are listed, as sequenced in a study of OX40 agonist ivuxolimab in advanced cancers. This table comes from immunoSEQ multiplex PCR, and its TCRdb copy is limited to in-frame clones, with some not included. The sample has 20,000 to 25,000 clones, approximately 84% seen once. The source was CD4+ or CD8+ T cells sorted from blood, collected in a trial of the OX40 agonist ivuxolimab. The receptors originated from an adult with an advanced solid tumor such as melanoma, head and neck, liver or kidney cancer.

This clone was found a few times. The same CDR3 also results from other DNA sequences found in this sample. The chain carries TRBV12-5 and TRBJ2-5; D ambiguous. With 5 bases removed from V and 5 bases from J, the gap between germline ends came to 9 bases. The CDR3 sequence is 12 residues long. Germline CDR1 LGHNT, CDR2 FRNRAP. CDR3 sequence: CASGPRPETQYF. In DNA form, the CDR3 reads TGTGCTAGTGGTCCCAGACCCGAGACCCAGTACTTC.

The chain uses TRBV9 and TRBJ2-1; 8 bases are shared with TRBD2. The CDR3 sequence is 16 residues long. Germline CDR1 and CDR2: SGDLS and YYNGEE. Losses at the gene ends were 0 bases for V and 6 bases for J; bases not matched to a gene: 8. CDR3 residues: CASSVGGGTSANEQFF. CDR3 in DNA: TGTGCCAGCAGCGTAGGAGGGGGGACTAGTGCCAATGAGCAGTTCTTC.

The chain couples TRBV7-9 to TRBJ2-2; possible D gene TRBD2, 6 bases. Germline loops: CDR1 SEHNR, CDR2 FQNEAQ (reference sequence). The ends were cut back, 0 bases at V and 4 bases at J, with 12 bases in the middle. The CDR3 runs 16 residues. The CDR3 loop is CASSLAGGRGTGELFF. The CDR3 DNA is TGTGCCAGCAGCTTAGCCGGGGGTCGGGGCACCGGGGAGCTGTTTTTT.

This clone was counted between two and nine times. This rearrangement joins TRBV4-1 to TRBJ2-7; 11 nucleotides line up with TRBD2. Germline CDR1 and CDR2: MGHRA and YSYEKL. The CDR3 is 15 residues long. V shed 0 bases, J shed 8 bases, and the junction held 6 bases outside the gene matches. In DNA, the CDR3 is TGCGCCAGCAGCCAAGATCTTACTAGCGGGAGTCAGCAGTACTTC. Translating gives CASSQDLTSGSQQYF.

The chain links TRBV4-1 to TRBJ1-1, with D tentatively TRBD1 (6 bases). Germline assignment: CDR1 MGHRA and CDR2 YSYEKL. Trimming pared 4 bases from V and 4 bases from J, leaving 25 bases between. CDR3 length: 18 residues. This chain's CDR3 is CASSLRGEGGARSTEAFF. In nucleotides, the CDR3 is TGCGCCAGCAGCCTCAGAGGAGAGGGGGGGGCAAGATCCACTGAAGCTTTCTTT.

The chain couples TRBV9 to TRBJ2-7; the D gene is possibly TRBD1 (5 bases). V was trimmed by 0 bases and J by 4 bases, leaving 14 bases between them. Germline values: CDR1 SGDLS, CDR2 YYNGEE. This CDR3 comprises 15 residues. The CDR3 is CASSVAGNPIYEQYF. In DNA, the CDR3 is TGTGCCAGCAGCGTAGCAGGGAACCCTATTTACGAGCAGTACTTC.

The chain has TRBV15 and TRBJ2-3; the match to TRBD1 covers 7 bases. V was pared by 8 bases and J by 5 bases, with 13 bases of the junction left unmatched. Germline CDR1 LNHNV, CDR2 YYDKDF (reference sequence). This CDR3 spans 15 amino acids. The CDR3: CATCPSRGLEDTQYF. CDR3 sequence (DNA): TGTGCCACCTGCCCGTCTAGGGGGCTGGAAGATACGCAGTATTTT. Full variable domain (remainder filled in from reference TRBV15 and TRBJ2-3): DAMVIQNPRYQVTQFGKPVTLSCSQTLNHNVMYWYQQKSSQAPKLLFHYYDKDFNNEADTPDNFQSRRPNTSFCFLDIRSPGLGDTAMYLCATCPSRGLEDTQYFGPGTRLTVL.

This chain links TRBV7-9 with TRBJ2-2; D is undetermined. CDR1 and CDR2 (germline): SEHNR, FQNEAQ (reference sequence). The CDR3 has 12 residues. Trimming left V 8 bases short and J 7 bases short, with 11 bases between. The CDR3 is CASSFAVGELFF. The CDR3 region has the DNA TGTGCCAGCTCCTTTGCGGTCGGGGAGCTGTTTTTT. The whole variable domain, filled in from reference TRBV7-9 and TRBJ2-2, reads DTGVSQNPRHKITKRGQNVTFRCDPISEHNRLYWYRQTLGQGPEFLTYFQNEAQLEKSRLLSDRFSAERPKGSFSTLEIQRTEQGDSAMYLCASSFAVGELFFGEGSRLTVL.

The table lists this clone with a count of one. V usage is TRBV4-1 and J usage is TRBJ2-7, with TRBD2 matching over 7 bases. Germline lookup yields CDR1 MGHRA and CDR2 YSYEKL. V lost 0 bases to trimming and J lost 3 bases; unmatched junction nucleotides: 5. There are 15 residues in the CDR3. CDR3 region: CASSQDFGDYYEQYF. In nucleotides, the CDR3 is TGCGCCAGCAGCCAAGATTTCGGGGACTACTACGAGCAGTACTTC.

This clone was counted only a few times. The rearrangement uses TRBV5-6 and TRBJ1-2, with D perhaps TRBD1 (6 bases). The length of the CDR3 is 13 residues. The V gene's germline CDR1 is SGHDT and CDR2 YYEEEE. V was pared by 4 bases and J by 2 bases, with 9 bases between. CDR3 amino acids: CASSIQGNYGYTF. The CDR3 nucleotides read TGTGCCAGCAGCATACAGGGAAACTATGGCTACACCTTC.

Written as DNA, the CDR3 is TGCAGCGTTGAACGAACCCAACCCCCCCAAGAGACCCAGTACTTC. It translates to CSVERTQPPQETQYF. The V and J genes are TRBV29-1 and TRBJ2-5; D is unresolved. From germline, CDR1 is SQVTM and CDR2 ANQGSEA. The V end lost 2 bases, the J end lost 1 base, and 14 bases lay between the germline ends. CDR3 length equals 15 residues.

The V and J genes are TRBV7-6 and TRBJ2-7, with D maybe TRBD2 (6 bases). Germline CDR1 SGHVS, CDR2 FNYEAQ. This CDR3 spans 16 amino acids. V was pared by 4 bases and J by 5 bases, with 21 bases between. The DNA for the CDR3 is TGTGCCAGCAGCTCCTCCGAGGCGGGAAAGGGGCACGAGCAGTACTTC. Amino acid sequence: CASSSSEAGKGHEQYF.

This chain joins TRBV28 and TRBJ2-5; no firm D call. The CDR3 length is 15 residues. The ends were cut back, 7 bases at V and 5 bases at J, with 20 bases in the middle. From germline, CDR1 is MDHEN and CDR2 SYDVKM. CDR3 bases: TGTGCCAGCATTCCCGGTCAGCTGCCGCCGGAGACCCAGTACTTC. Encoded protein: CASIPGQLPPETQYF.

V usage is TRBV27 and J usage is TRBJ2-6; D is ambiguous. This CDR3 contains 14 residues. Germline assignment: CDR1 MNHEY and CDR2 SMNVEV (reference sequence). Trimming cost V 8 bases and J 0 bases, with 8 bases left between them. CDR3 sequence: CASGTYSGANVLTF. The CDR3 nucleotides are TGTGCCAGCGGTACCTACTCTGGGGCCAACGTCCTGACTTTC. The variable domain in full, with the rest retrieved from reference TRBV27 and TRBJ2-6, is EAQVTQNPRYLITVTGKKLTVTCSQNMNHEYMSWYRQDPGLGLRQIYYSMNVEVTDKGDVPEGYKVSRKEKRNFPLILESPSPNQTSLYFCASGTYSGANVLTFGAGSRLTVL.

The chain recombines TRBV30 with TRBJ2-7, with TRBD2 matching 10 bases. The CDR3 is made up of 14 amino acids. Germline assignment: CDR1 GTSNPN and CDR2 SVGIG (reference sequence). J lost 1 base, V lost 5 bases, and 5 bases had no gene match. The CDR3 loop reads CAWQLAGTSYEQYF. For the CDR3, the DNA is TGTGCCTGGCAACTAGCGGGAACTTCCTACGAGCAGTACTTC.

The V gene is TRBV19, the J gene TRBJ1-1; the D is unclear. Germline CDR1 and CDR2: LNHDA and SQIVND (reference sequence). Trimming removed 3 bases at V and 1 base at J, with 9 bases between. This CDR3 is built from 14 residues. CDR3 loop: CASSMGYGNTEAFF. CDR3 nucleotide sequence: TGTGCCAGTAGTATGGGATATGGGAACACTGAAGCTTTCTTT.

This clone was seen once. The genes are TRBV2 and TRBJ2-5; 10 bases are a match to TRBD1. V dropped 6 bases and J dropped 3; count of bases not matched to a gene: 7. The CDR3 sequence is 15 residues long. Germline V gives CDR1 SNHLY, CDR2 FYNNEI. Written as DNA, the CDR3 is TGTGCCAGCAGATCGACAGGGGGCTCGAAAGAGACCCAGTACTTC. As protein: CASRSTGGSKETQYF.

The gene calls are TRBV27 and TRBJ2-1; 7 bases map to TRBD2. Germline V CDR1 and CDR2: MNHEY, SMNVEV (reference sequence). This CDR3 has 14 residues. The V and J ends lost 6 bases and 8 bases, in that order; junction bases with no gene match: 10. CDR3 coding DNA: TGTGCCAGCAGCCCGACCACCCGGGGGGATGAGCAGTTCTTC. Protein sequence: CASSPTTRGDEQFF.

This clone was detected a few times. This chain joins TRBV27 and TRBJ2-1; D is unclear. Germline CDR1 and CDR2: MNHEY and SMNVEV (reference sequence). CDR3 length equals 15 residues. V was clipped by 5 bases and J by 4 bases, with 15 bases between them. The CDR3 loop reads CASSTDPYIYNEQFF. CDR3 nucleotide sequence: TGTGCCAGCAGTACGGACCCTTATATTTACAATGAGCAGTTCTTC.

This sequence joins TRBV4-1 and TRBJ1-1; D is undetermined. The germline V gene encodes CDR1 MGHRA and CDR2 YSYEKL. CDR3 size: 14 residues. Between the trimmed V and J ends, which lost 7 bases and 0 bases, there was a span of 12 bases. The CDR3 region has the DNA TGCGCCAGCACCGAGGGAGACGTGAACACTGAAGCTTTCTTT. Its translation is CASTEGDVNTEAFF.

CDR3 protein: CASRAGTDPRYEQYF. For the CDR3, the DNA is TGTGCCAGCAGGGCCGGGACCGATCCTCGGTACGAGCAGTACTTC. The genes are TRBV7-9 and TRBJ2-5; D tentatively reads TRBD1 or TRBD2 (5 bases each). The DNA end is more similar to TRBJ2-7, so the J call may be wrong. The CDR3 has 15 amino acids. Germline CDR1 SEHNR, CDR2 FQNEAQ (reference sequence).

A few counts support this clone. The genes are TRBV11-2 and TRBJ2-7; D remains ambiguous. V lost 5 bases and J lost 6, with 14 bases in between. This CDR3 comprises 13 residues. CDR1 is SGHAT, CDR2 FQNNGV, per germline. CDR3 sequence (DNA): TGTGCCAGCAGCCCCTACTCAGGCAGCGAGCAGTACTTC. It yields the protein CASSPYSGSEQYF.

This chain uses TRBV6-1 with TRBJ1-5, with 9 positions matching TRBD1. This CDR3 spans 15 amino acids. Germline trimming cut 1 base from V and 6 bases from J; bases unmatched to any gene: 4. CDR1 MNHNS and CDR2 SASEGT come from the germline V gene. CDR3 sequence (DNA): TGTGCCAGCAGTGAAGACAGGGGGCACGGTCAGCCCCAGCATTTT. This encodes CASSEDRGHGQPQHF.

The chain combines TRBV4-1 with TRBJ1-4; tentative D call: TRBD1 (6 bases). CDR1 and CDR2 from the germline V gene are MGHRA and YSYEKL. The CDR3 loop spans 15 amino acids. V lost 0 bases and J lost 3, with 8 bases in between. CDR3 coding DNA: TGCGCCAGCAGCCAAGAGAGGGGGGCTAATGAAAAACTGTTTTTT. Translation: CASSQERGANEKLFF.

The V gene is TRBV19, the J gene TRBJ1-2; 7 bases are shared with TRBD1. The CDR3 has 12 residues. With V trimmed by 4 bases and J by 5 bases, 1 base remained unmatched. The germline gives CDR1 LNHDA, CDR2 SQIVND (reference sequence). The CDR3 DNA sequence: TGTGCCAGTAGTACAGGGGGATATGGCTACACCTTC. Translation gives CASSTGGYGYTF.

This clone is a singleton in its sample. CDR3 amino acids: CACWTSGSWFRSSSYNEQFF. The CDR3 DNA follows: TGTGCCTGCTGGACTAGCGGGAGTTGGTTCCGATCTAGCTCCTACAATGAGCAGTTCTTC. The genes are TRBV28 and TRBJ2-1; 13 nucleotides agree with TRBD2. Per germline, CDR1 MDHEN and CDR2 SYDVKM. The CDR3 is made up of 20 amino acids. V gave up 11 bases and J gave up 0 bases; unmatched junction bases: 19.

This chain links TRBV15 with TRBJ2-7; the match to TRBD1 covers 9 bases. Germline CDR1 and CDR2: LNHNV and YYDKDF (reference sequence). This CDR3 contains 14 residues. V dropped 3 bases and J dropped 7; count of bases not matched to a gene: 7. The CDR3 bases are TGTGCCACCAGCAGCCTTGGGACAGGGCAGGAGCAGTACTTC. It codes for CATSSLGTGQEQYF.

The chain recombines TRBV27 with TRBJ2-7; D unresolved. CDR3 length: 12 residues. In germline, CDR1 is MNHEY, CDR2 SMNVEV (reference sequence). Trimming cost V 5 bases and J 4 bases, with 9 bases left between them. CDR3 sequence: CASSALGYEQYF. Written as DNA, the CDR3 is TGTGCCAGCAGTGCTCTAGGGTACGAGCAGTACTTC.

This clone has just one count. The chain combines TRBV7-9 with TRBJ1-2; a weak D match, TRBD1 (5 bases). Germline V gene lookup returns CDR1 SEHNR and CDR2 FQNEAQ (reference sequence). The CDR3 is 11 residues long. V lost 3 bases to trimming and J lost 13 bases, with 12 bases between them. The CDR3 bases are TGTGCCAGCAGCTTCGGGGGATCGTTCACCTTC. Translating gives CASSFGGSFTF.

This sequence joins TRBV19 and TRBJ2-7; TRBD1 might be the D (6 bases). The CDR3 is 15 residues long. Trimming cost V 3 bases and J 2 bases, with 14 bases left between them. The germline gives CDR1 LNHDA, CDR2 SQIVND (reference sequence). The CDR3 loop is CASSISVGTTYEQYF. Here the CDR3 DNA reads TGTGCCAGTAGTATCTCGGTGGGGACAACCTACGAGCAGTACTTC.

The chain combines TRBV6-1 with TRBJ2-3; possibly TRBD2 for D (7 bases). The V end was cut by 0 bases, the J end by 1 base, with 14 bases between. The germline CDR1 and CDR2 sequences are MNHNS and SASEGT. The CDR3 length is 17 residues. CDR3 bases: TGTGCCAGCAGTGAAGCCCCCTCGGGGGGCGGCACAGATACGCAGTATTTT. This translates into CASSEAPSGGGTDTQYF.

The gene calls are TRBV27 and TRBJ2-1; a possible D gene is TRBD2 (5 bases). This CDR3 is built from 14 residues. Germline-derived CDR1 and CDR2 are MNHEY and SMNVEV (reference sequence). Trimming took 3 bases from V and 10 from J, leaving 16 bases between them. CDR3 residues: CASSLRSAQAEQFF. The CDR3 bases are TGTGCCAGCAGTTTGCGTAGCGCCCAAGCGGAGCAGTTCTTC.